Below, 23 T cell receptor beta chains from the same sample are listed, as sequenced in a study of identical twins. One entry per CDR3 protein results from TCRdb running MiXCR on the 5' RACE reads. The sample has about 720,000 distinct CDR3 sequences; 15% to 20% are singletons. The same data also contributed to another study, on T cells expressing NK-cell markers.

The specimen sequenced was PBMCs. The receptor set was obtained from a woman under 30 in good health.

This clonotype was seen a handful of times. The V gene is TRBV10-3, the J gene TRBJ1-1, with TRBD1 as a possible D gene (5 bases). Trimming left V 2 bases short and J 6 bases short, with 13 bases between. CDR1 is ENHRY, CDR2 SYGVKD, per germline. This CDR3 region has 14 residues. CDR3 in amino acids: CAISENKRDSEAFF. CDR3 in DNA: TGTGCCATCAGTGAGAATAAAAGGGACTCTGAAGCTTTCTTT.

In this sample, this clonotype turned up a few times. The chain couples TRBV5-1 to TRBJ2-1; 7 positions agree with TRBD1. Germline V gene data show CDR1 as SGHRS and CDR2 as YFSETQ. This CDR3 contains 14 residues. Trimming cost V 2 bases and J 8 bases; bases outside gene matches: 7. DNA for the CDR3: TGCGCCAGCAGCTTACAGGGGAGCGTCGATGAGCAGTTCTTC. Translated: CASSLQGSVDEQFF.

This clonotype showed up just a few times. This chain joins TRBV20-1 and TRBJ2-4; no clear D. CDR1 is DFQATT, CDR2 SNEGSKA, per germline (reference sequence). This CDR3 has 13 residues. The V end was cut by 0 bases, the J end by 4 bases, with 7 bases between. In DNA, the CDR3 is TGCAGTGCTAGAGATTACGGAAAAAACATTCAGTACTTC. This gives the protein CSARDYGKNIQYF.

The rearrangement links TRBV5-6 to TRBJ2-3; no clear D. The CDR3 runs 15 residues. Trimming pared 6 bases from V and 1 base from J, leaving 15 bases between. Germline CDR1 is SGHDT and CDR2 is YYEEEE. CDR3 region: CASNPASEGTDTQYF. The DNA for the CDR3 is TGTGCCAGCAACCCAGCTTCCGAGGGCACAGATACGCAGTATTTT.

The chain links TRBV14 to TRBJ1-1; 7 nucleotides agree with TRBD1. V lost 0 bases and J lost 5; bases outside the gene matches: 12. The CDR3 totals 17 residues. The germline CDR1 and CDR2 sequences are SGHDN and FVKESK. Here the CDR3 DNA reads TGTGCCAGCAGCCAAGAGTCCCGACAGGGAAGAAAGACTGAAGCTTTCTTT. Protein product: CASSQESRQGRKTEAFF.

Points on this clonotype: A single base separates this from a much larger clone, so it may be a read error. The V gene is TRBV12-3 or TRBV12-4, the J gene TRBJ2-1; 14 positions match TRBD2. This CDR3 comprises 17 residues. The CDR3 protein is CVSSLGGLAGVNNEQFF. Written as DNA, the CDR3 is TGTGTCAGCAGTTTAGGGGGACTAGCGGGGGTCAACAATGAGCAGTTCTTC.

This clonotype was detected a few times. The chain is built from TRBV6-2 or TRBV6-3 and TRBJ2-3, with D perhaps matching TRBD2 (5 bases). The V end lost 4 bases, the J end lost 13 bases, and 12 bases lay between the germline ends. Germline CDR1 and CDR2: MNHEY and SVGEGT. This CDR3 is 11 amino acids long. DNA of the CDR3: TGTGCCAGCAGTTCGATGACTAAAAAGTATTTT. Translating it yields CASSSMTKKYF.

CDR3 region: CAITLDRGTFNEQFF. The CDR3 region has the DNA TGTGCCATCACCCTGGACAGGGGGACTTTCAATGAGCAGTTCTTC. V and J are TRBV10-3 and TRBJ2-1; 10 bases fit TRBD1. Germline trimming cut 7 bases from V and 6 bases from J; bases unmatched to any gene: 9. The CDR3 length is 15 residues. Germline CDR1 ENHRY, CDR2 SYGVKD.

This clonotype was observed a handful of times. The chain employs TRBV12-3 or TRBV12-4 and TRBJ1-5; no firm D call. The length of the CDR3 is 15 residues. Deletions cut 0 bases from V and 6 bases from J, with 12 bases between. CDR3 residues: CASSLALEEVQPQHF. The CDR3, as DNA: TGTGCCAGCAGTTTAGCGCTCGAAGAGGTTCAGCCCCAGCATTTT.

The chain combines TRBV7-9 with TRBJ1-6; TRBD1 matches at 7 bases. The trim removed 4 bases at V and 11 bases at J, leaving 8 bases unmatched. In germline, CDR1 is SEHNR, CDR2 FQNEAQ (reference sequence). The CDR3 loop spans 14 amino acids. CDR3 bases: TGTGCCAGCAGCTCCAAACAGGGGAGGACACCCCTCCACTTT. This codes for CASSSKQGRTPLHF.

This chain links TRBV29-1 with TRBJ2-1, with D perhaps matching TRBD2 (6 bases). V was cut by 3 bases and J by 0 bases, with 15 bases left in between. CDR1 and CDR2 from the germline V gene are SQVTM and ANQGSEA. The CDR3 is made up of 16 amino acids. The CDR3 region is CSVEGGAISSYNEQFF. The CDR3 DNA reads TGCAGCGTTGAGGGGGGAGCGATTAGCTCCTACAATGAGCAGTTCTTC.

The rearrangement links TRBV27 to TRBJ1-2, with D possibly TRBD1 on 5 matching bases. Deletions cut 1 base from V and 9 bases from J, with 9 bases between. CDR1 is MNHEY and CDR2 is SMNVEV in the germline V gene (reference sequence). The CDR3 totals 12 residues. The CDR3 DNA reads as TGTGCCAGCAGTTTATTAGGGGTACGCTACACCTTC. It translates to CASSLLGVRYTF.

This clonotype was seen a handful of times. V usage is TRBV5-6 and J usage is TRBJ1-1, with D unclear. The CDR3 covers 14 residues. V lost 5 bases to trimming and J lost 1 base, with 12 bases between them. Germline lookup yields CDR1 SGHDT and CDR2 YYEEEE. The CDR3 coding sequence is TGTGCCAGCAGTCTGCCAACCGAGAACACTGAAGCTTTCTTT. Translating gives CASSLPTENTEAFF.

This clonotype was detected many times. This sequence joins TRBV10-3 and TRBJ2-7; a possible D gene is TRBD1 (6 bases). The CDR3 length is 14 residues. The germline V gene encodes CDR1 ENHRY and CDR2 SYGVKD. The V end was cut by 7 bases, the J end by 2 bases, with 15 bases between. Here the CDR3 DNA reads TGTGCCATCACCAAGACAGGATCGACCTACGAGCAGTACTTC. This gives the protein CAITKTGSTYEQYF.

This clonotype was seen more than once but under ten times. The chain combines TRBV6-5 with TRBJ1-5; no clear D. Germline-derived CDR1 and CDR2 are MNHEY and SVGAGI. The CDR3 is 12 amino acids. V lost 6 bases and J lost 10, with 13 bases in between. The CDR3 region is CASSNPGKPQHF. The DNA of the CDR3 is TGTGCCAGCAGCAACCCGGGAAAACCCCAGCATTTT.

This clonotype was found a few times. This chain joins TRBV20-1 and TRBJ2-1; weak D call: TRBD2 (6 bases). Per the germline V gene, CDR1 is DFQATT and CDR2 is SNEGSKA (reference sequence). This CDR3 spans 14 amino acids. The V end lost 3 bases, the J end lost 9 bases, and 18 bases lay between the germline ends. CDR3 nucleotides: TGCAGTGCTAGGTCGGGACTCGCCTGGTCTGAGCAGTTCTTC. This encodes CSARSGLAWSEQFF.

This clonotype was detected many times. The J gene is TRBJ2-5, the V gene TRBV2; D gene unclear. This CDR3 contains 10 residues. V was shortened by 7 bases and J by 5 bases, with 5 bases between the two germline ends. The germline CDR1 and CDR2 sequences are SNHLY and FYNNEI. CDR3 nucleotides: TGTGCCAGCAAGGTGGAGACCCAGTACTTC. It codes for CASKVETQYF.

V and J are TRBV5-1 and TRBJ2-1; TRBD2 is a possible D gene (6 bases). V was clipped by 1 base and J by 7 bases, with 12 bases between them. Germline V CDR1 and CDR2: SGHRS, YFSETQ. CDR3 length: 14 amino acids. CDR3 region: CASSLRRLENEQFF. For the CDR3, the DNA is TGCGCCAGCAGCTTGCGAAGACTAGAGAATGAGCAGTTCTTC.

V and J are TRBV27 and TRBJ2-3, with 9 positions matching TRBD2. The germline V gene has CDR1 MNHEY and CDR2 SMNVEV (reference sequence). The V gene end was trimmed by 4 bases and the J gene end by 6 bases; junction bases not matched to a gene: 8. The CDR3 has 15 residues. The CDR3 loop is CASSSVSSGADTQYF. CDR3 DNA sequence: TGTGCCAGCAGTTCAGTGTCTAGCGGGGCGGATACGCAGTATTTT.

This clonotype has a handful of counts. The rearrangement joins TRBV29-1 to TRBJ2-3, with a tentative D call TRBD1 (6 bases). This CDR3 comprises 14 residues. V lost 4 bases and J lost 6, with 17 bases in between. Per germline, CDR1 SQVTM and CDR2 ANQGSEA. This CDR3 is CSVAGQTLRDTQYF. CDR3 DNA: TGCAGCGTTGCCGGACAGACCCTAAGGGATACGCAGTATTTT.

This clonotype showed up just a few times. The chain recombines TRBV27 with TRBJ2-7; 7 positions match TRBD2. The germline V gene has CDR1 MNHEY and CDR2 SMNVEV (reference sequence). Trimming removed 6 bases from V and 2 bases from J; junction bases left unmatched: 13. CDR3 length equals 16 residues. The CDR3 loop is CASSQRGAGQTYEQYF. For the CDR3, the DNA is TGTGCCAGCAGCCAGAGGGGAGCGGGGCAAACCTACGAGCAGTACTTC.

The chain joins TRBV5-1 to TRBJ2-3, with 11 bases that match TRBD1. J lost 0 bases, V lost 4 bases, and 7 bases had no gene match. The germline gives CDR1 SGHRS, CDR2 YFSETQ. The CDR3 contains 17 residues. Here the CDR3 reads CASSPGTGGTSTDTQYF. The DNA of the CDR3 is TGCGCCAGCAGCCCAGGGACAGGGGGGACGAGCACAGATACGCAGTATTTT.

This clonotype came up a few times. The chain recombines TRBV14 with TRBJ2-1; D call uncertain. This CDR3 has 13 amino acids. Germline CDR1 reads SGHDN; CDR2 reads FVKESK. Trimming took off 3 bases at V and 8 bases at J, with 11 bases between the two ends. DNA for the CDR3: TGTGCCAGCAGCCACGGCCCCGGAGATGAGCAGTTCTTC. Translating it yields CASSHGPGDEQFF.